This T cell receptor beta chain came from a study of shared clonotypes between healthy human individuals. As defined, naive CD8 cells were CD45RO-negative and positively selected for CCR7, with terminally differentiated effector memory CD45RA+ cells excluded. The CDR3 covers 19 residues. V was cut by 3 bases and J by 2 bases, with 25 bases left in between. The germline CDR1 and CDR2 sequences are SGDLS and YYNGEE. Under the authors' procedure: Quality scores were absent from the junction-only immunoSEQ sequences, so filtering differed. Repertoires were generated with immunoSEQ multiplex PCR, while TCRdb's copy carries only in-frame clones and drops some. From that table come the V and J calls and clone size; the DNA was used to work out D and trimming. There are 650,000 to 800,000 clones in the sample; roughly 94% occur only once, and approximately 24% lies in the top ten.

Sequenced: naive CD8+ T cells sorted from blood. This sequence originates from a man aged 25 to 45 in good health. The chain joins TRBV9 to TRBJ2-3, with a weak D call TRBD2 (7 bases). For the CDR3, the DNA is TGTGCCAGCAGCGAAAGAGGGGGATCGGCTAGCGGCACCACAGATACGCAGTATTTT. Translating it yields CASSERGGSASGTTDTQYF.